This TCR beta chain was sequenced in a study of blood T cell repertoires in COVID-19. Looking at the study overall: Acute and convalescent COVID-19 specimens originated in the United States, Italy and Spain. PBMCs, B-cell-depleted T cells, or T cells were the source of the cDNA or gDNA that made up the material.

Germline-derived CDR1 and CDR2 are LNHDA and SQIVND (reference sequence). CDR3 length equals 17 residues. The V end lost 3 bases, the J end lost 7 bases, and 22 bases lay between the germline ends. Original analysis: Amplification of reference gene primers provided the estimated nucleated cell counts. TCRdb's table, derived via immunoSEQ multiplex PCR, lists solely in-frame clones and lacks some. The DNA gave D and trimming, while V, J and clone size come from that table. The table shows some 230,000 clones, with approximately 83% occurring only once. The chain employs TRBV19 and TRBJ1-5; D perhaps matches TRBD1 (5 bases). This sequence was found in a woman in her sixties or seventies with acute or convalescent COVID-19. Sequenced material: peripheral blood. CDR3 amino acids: CASSILHRDSSLQPQHF. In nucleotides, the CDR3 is TGTGCCAGTAGTATCCTACACCGGGACTCAAGTTTGCAGCCCCAGCATTTT.